This entry lists 14 T cell receptor beta chains sequenced from one sample in a study of beta chain features in type 1 diabetes. General study results and limits: Shorter TCRB CDR3s, moderately but significantly so, were found in Type 1 diabetes patients in all four CD4+ subsets.

Expressed TCRB transcripts were sequenced, since all the RNA that had been isolated was reverse transcribed. TCRdb keeps only in-frame clones here, not all; method: immunoSEQ multiplex PCR. The table includes hundreds of thousands of clones, about an eighth detected once. For these receptors, no antigen is known. The sequenced sample was naive CD4+ T cells from blood. The source of these receptors is a man aged 18 to 29 with type 1 diabetes.

A few counts support this clone. The J gene is TRBJ1-1, the V gene TRBV7-2, with unresolved D. Germline V gene sequence: CDR1 SGHTA, CDR2 FQGNSA. Trimming removed 3 bases at V and 0 bases at J, with 11 bases between. The CDR3 length is 15 residues. The CDR3 coding sequence is TGTGCCAGCAGCTTCGGAATGACCCTGAACACTGAAGCTTTCTTT. The encoded protein is CASSFGMTLNTEAFF.

V is TRBV29-1 and J is TRBJ1-2, with D unresolved. Germline loops: CDR1 SQVTM, CDR2 ANQGSEA. V was pared by 3 bases and J by 4 bases, with 12 bases between. The CDR3 has 13 residues. CDR3 sequence reads: CSVDPVGSYGYTF. In DNA form, the CDR3 reads TGCAGCGTTGATCCAGTGGGTTCCTATGGCTACACCTTC.

This clone has only a few counts. This sequence joins TRBV27 and TRBJ1-1; TRBD1 aligns across 11 bases. CDR3 length: 16 residues. The V gene's germline CDR1 is MNHEY and CDR2 SMNVEV (reference sequence). The J segment lost 0 bases and the V segment lost 3 bases, leaving 3 bases of the junction unmatched. This CDR3 is CASSLAGQGVNTEAFF. In DNA form, the CDR3 reads TGTGCCAGCAGTTTGGCGGGACAGGGGGTGAACACTGAAGCTTTCTTT.

V and J are TRBV9 and TRBJ1-2; D uncertain. V was cut by 4 bases and J by 5 bases, with 18 bases left in between. The CDR3 consists of 15 residues. Germline lookup yields CDR1 SGDLS and CDR2 YYNGEE. The CDR3 loop is CASSPPGGIAYGYTF. For the CDR3, the DNA is TGTGCCAGCAGCCCCCCCGGTGGGATCGCGTATGGCTACACCTTC.

This rearrangement joins TRBV6-6 to TRBJ2-3; 8 positions match TRBD2. Germline loops: CDR1 MNHNY, CDR2 SVGAGI (reference sequence). Losses at the gene ends were 6 bases for V and 4 bases for J; bases not matched to a gene: 3. The CDR3 has 13 residues. CDR3 protein: CASRDGGADTQYF. CDR3 sequence (DNA): TGTGCCAGCAGAGACGGGGGGGCAGATACGCAGTATTTT.

This clone showed up just a few times. J is TRBJ2-1 and V is TRBV9, with D unresolved. The CDR3 spans 15 residues. V was clipped by 2 bases and J by 3 bases, with 12 bases between them. The V gene's germline CDR1 is SGDLS and CDR2 YYNGEE. The chain's CDR3 is CASSVRAADYNEQFF. CDR3 DNA: TGTGCCAGCAGCGTTAGAGCTGCGGACTACAATGAGCAGTTCTTC.

This chain links TRBV5-6 with TRBJ2-2, with TRBD2 matching over 11 bases. J lost 4 bases, V lost 4 bases, and 6 bases had no gene match. The CDR3 sequence is 16 residues long. Germline lookup yields CDR1 SGHDT and CDR2 YYEEEE. For the CDR3, the DNA is TGTGCCAGCAGCCCCTTACTAGCGGGGGCCACCGGGGAGCTGTTTTTT. Translated, it gives CASSPLLAGATGELFF.

Notes on this clone: Other DNA sequences in the sample encode the same CDR3. The chain recombines TRBV2 with TRBJ1-2; no clear D. V shed 6 bases and J shed 0 bases, with 8 bases lying between them. Germline CDR1 SNHLY, CDR2 FYNNEI. The CDR3 covers 13 residues. The CDR3 spells CASRGDSNYGYTF. The CDR3 nucleotides are TGTGCCAGCAGGGGAGACTCTAACTATGGCTACACCTTC.

J is TRBJ2-3 and V is TRBV29-1, with 10 bases that match TRBD2. CDR3 length: 15 amino acids. The ends lost 3 bases at V and 2 bases at J; junction bases unmatched: 5. The germline CDR1 and CDR2 sequences are SQVTM and ANQGSEA. The CDR3 DNA reads TGCAGCGTTGAGCTCAGCGGGGGGGCCACAGATACGCAGTATTTT. Amino acids: CSVELSGGATDTQYF.

This clone has only a few counts. The rearrangement links TRBV4-2 to TRBJ2-5; 10 bases align to TRBD2. The J segment lost 5 bases and the V segment lost 0 bases, leaving 9 bases of the junction unmatched. The CDR3 has 17 residues. Germline V lookup: CDR1 LGHNA, CDR2 YNFKEQ. The CDR3: CASSQEGSGGTGETQYF. CDR3 coding DNA: TGTGCCAGCAGCCAAGAGGGTAGCGGGGGGACGGGGGAGACCCAGTACTTC.

The chain carries TRBV6-6 and TRBJ1-4, with a tentative D call TRBD1 (5 bases). This CDR3 has 14 residues. The ends were cut back, 6 bases at V and 3 bases at J, with 11 bases in the middle. CDR1 is MNHNY, CDR2 SVGAGI, per germline (reference sequence). The CDR3 is CASSSPGSNEKLFF. CDR3 nucleotide sequence: TGTGCCAGCAGCTCCCCAGGGTCTAATGAAAAACTGTTTTTT.

This clone was found a few times. This specimen includes other DNA sequences encoding the same CDR3. This rearrangement joins TRBV29-1 to TRBJ1-1; D gene uncertain. The germline CDR1 and CDR2 sequences are SQVTM and ANQGSEA. The CDR3 covers 13 residues. The V gene lost 6 bases and the J gene lost 0 bases, with 11 bases spanning the gap. In DNA, the CDR3 is TGCAGCGTCGGCGGACGGCTGAACACTGAAGCTTTCTTT. Translated, it gives CSVGGRLNTEAFF.

Regarding this clone: The sample contains more than one DNA sequence encoding this CDR3. This rearrangement joins TRBV30 to TRBJ2-5; no definite D call. The CDR3 extends over 14 amino acids. V lost 0 bases, J lost 2 bases, and 10 bases lay in between. The V gene's germline CDR1 is GTSNPN and CDR2 SVGIG (reference sequence). Here the CDR3 reads CAWSVGGLQETQYF. Written as DNA, the CDR3 is TGTGCCTGGAGTGTTGGTGGTTTACAAGAGACCCAGTACTTC.

A few counts support this clone. This chain joins TRBV29-1 and TRBJ1-3; weak D call: TRBD1 (6 bases). The germline gives CDR1 SQVTM, CDR2 ANQGSEA. The length of the CDR3 is 13 residues. Trimming left V 7 bases short and J 1 base short, with 11 bases between. The CDR3 DNA reads TGCAGCGCCCCTGACAGGTCTGGAAACACCATATATTTT. This sequence encodes CSAPDRSGNTIYF.